One sample yielded the 15 T cell receptor beta chains listed below, sequenced in a study of sequential checkpoint blockade in melanoma. Only in-frame clones appear in the TCRdb table, and some are missing; sequencing was by immunoSEQ multiplex PCR. This table has 8,000 to 10,000 clones, less than 25% appearing once. Specified treatment: randomized to nivolumab then ipilimumab (arm A) or the reverse (arm B). The material sequenced was tumor tissue (inferred from file names), taken from a patient given nivolumab and ipilimumab in sequence. These receptor sequences come from a human donor with melanoma.

The chain has TRBV18 and TRBJ2-1; possibly TRBD2 for D (5 bases). The germline V and J ends were trimmed by 6 bases and 7 bases, with 19 bases remaining between them. There are 15 residues in the CDR3. CDR1 and CDR2 (germline): KGHSH, LQKENI. Here the CDR3 DNA reads TGTGCCAGCTCCCTGGAGGCCCCTCGCGGGAATGAGCAGTTCTTC. It is translated as CASSLEAPRGNEQFF.

Many counts were recorded for this clone. The chain links TRBV11-3 to TRBJ2-6, with D uncertain. The CDR3 is 15 residues long. Germline assignment: CDR1 SGHNT and CDR2 YENEEA. V lost 2 bases and J lost 4, with 9 bases in between. The chain's CDR3 is CASSLFSRGANVLTF. CDR3 DNA: TGTGCCAGCAGCTTATTTTCGAGGGGGGCCAACGTCCTGACTTTC.

This clone showed up many times. The chain links TRBV7-7 to TRBJ2-1, with a tentative D call TRBD2 (6 bases). Germline CDR1 and CDR2: SSHAT and FNYEAQ (reference sequence). V lost 6 bases to trimming and J lost 9 bases, with 24 bases between them. The CDR3 spans 16 residues. In DNA form, the CDR3 reads TGTGCCAGCAGTAGGGTCGGACTACCCCACGACAGTGAGCAGTTCTTC. This sequence encodes CASSRVGLPHDSEQFF.

The J gene is TRBJ2-5, the V gene TRBV29-1; 7 bases are shared with TRBD2. Trimming removed 3 bases from V and 5 bases from J; junction bases left unmatched: 6. The CDR3 length is 13 residues. CDR1 is SQVTM, CDR2 ANQGSEA, per germline. The CDR3 protein is CSVDREGFETQYF. The CDR3 DNA is TGCAGCGTTGACAGGGAGGGATTTGAGACCCAGTACTTC.

The rearrangement joins TRBV9 to TRBJ1-5; D is undetermined. Germline loops: CDR1 SGDLS, CDR2 YYNGEE. V dropped 3 bases and J dropped 6 bases, with 10 bases sitting between them. CDR3 length: 13 amino acids. CDR3 amino acids: CASSDYGAQPQHF. The CDR3 nucleotides are TGTGCCAGCAGCGACTACGGCGCTCAGCCCCAGCATTTT. Complete variable domain (other parts from reference TRBV9 and TRBJ1-5): DSGVTQTPKHLITATGQRVTLRCSPRSGDLSVYWYQQSLDQGLQFLIQYYNGEERAKGNILERFSAQQFPDLHSELNLSSLELGDSALYFCASSDYGAQPQHFGDGTRLSIL.

The V call is TRBV11-3, the J call TRBJ2-2; D gene unclear. The CDR3 loop spans 14 amino acids. Per the germline V gene, CDR1 is SGHNT and CDR2 is YENEEA. Between the trimmed V and J ends, which lost 4 bases and 4 bases, there was a span of 10 bases. The CDR3 is CASSSRSRTGELFF. The CDR3 DNA reads TGTGCCAGCAGCTCTCGGAGCCGCACCGGGGAGCTGTTTTTT.

This clone was counted only a few times. The rearrangement uses TRBV7-4 and TRBJ2-3; a weak D match, TRBD1 (5 bases). The CDR3 has 15 residues. Trimming cost V 5 bases and J 4 bases, with 16 bases left between them. Germline CDR1 SGHVT, CDR2 SQSDAQ. CDR3 bases: TGTGCCAGCAGCGTAGGCTACAGCAGGGCAGATACGCAGTATTTT. It is translated as CASSVGYSRADTQYF.

By share, this clone ranks as medium-sized. The CDR3 loop reads CAWNGGYYNEQFF. Written as DNA, the CDR3 is TGTGCCTGGAATGGGGGGTACTACAATGAGCAGTTCTTC. The genes are TRBV30 and TRBJ2-1; a possible D gene is TRBD2 (6 bases). There are 13 residues in the CDR3. Trimming pared 4 bases from V and 3 bases from J, leaving 10 bases between. Germline CDR1 reads GTSNPN; CDR2 reads SVGIG (reference sequence).

V gene TRBV19 combines with J gene TRBJ1-5; D is uncertain. V lost 1 base, J lost 0 bases, and 10 bases lay in between. This CDR3 contains 16 residues. Looked up from germline, CDR1 is LNHDA and CDR2 is SQIVND (reference sequence). CDR3 in DNA: TGTGCCAGTAGTATAGTTAACGACGGTAGCAATCAGCCCCAGCATTTT. Protein: CASSIVNDGSNQPQHF.

This clone was recorded many times. V gene TRBV7-2 combines with J gene TRBJ2-7, with D possibly matching TRBD1 (6 bases). This CDR3 has 13 residues. V lost 8 bases to trimming and J lost 0 bases, with 11 bases between them. Germline-derived CDR1 and CDR2 are SGHTA and FQGNSA. The CDR3 DNA reads as TGTGCCAGCCGACAGGCCAGCTCCTACGAGCAGTACTTC. As protein: CASRQASSYEQYF.

Only a few counts were recorded for this clone. The chain joins TRBV7-4 to TRBJ2-1; perhaps TRBD1 as D (6 bases). Germline CDR1 is SGHVT and CDR2 is SQSDAQ. The CDR3 runs to 13 residues. The V gene lost 4 bases and the J gene lost 4 bases, with 8 bases spanning the gap. The CDR3 sequence: CASSSGQYNEQFF. CDR3 in DNA: TGTGCCAGCAGCTCCGGACAGTACAATGAGCAGTTCTTC.

The rearrangement joins TRBV18 to TRBJ2-4, with D tentatively TRBD2 (5 bases). CDR3 length equals 14 residues. The V and J ends lost 2 bases and 1 base respectively, with 6 bases between them. Germline V lookup: CDR1 KGHSH, CDR2 LQKENI. As DNA, the CDR3 is TGTGCCAGCTCACCAAGGGAGGCCAAAAACATTCAGTACTTC. It translates to CASSPREAKNIQYF.

The V and J genes are TRBV19 and TRBJ2-7; 9 bases are a match to TRBD2. Germline V gene lookup returns CDR1 LNHDA and CDR2 SQIVND (reference sequence). Germline trimming cut 9 bases from V and 4 bases from J; bases unmatched to any gene: 7. The CDR3 sequence is 13 residues long. The CDR3 nucleotides read TGTGCCAGCGCGGTAGCGGGAGTGTACGAGCAGTACTTC. Translation: CASAVAGVYEQYF.

This clone was observed a few times. The chain has TRBV18 and TRBJ1-4; D call uncertain. The CDR3 is 12 residues long. Germline values: CDR1 KGHSH, CDR2 LQKENI. With 3 bases removed from V and 7 bases from J, the gap between germline ends came to 6 bases. The CDR3 DNA follows: TGTGCCAGCTCACCGTCGGGTGAAAAACTGTTTTTT. Translation gives CASSPSGEKLFF.

The gene calls are TRBV5-1 and TRBJ2-2, with D perhaps TRBD2 (6 bases). Per the germline V gene, CDR1 is SGHRS and CDR2 is YFSETQ. V shed 6 bases and J shed 0 bases, with 15 bases lying between them. The CDR3 spans 16 residues. The CDR3 is CASTSRLDPNTGELFF. In DNA, the CDR3 is TGCGCCAGCACCTCCCGACTAGACCCGAACACCGGGGAGCTGTTTTTT.